Shown below are 4 T cell receptor beta chains from a single sample sequenced in a study of OX40 agonist ivuxolimab in advanced cancers. The repertoire was sequenced with immunoSEQ multiplex PCR; TCRdb's copy has only in-frame clones and lacks some. The profile shows around 40,000 clones, around 87% of them singletons. The material sequenced was CD4+ or CD8+ T cells sorted from blood, taken in a trial of the OX40 agonist ivuxolimab. These receptors came from an adult with an advanced solid tumor such as melanoma, head and neck, liver or kidney cancer.

The chain recombines TRBV5-4 with TRBJ2-3, with D possibly being TRBD1 (5 bases). The CDR3 contains 12 residues. The germline gives CDR1 SGHNT, CDR2 YYREEE (reference sequence). The V end lost 0 bases, the J end lost 9 bases, and 8 bases lay between the germline ends. In nucleotides, the CDR3 is TGTGCCAGCAGCTTGGATAGGGGCACGCAGTATTTT. Protein product: CASSLDRGTQYF.

The gene calls are TRBV28 and TRBJ1-1; TRBD1 matches at 7 bases. CDR3 size: 14 residues. CDR1 is MDHEN, CDR2 SYDVKM, per germline. The V segment lost 5 bases and the J segment 5 bases; nucleotides outside the gene matches: 8. For the CDR3, the DNA is TGTGCCAGCAGTAGGGGGCCCGGGACAACTGAAGCTTTCTTT. Translating it yields CASSRGPGTTEAFF. The whole variable domain, remainder taken from reference TRBV28 and TRBJ1-1, is DVKVTQSSRYLVKRTGEKVFLECVQDMDHENMFWYRQDPGLGLRLIYFSYDVKMKEKGDIPEGYSVSREKKERFSLILESASTNQTSMYLCASSRGPGTTEAFFGQGTRLTVV.

The chain combines TRBV28 with TRBJ2-5, with a possible D match to TRBD2 (5 bases). Trimming shortened V by 8 bases and J by 5 bases, and 15 bases separated the two germline ends. Germline V gives CDR1 MDHEN, CDR2 SYDVKM. The CDR3 is 13 amino acids. In DNA, the CDR3 is TGTGCCAGCCAAAAGGAGGCGCTCGAGACCCAGTACTTC. Amino acids: CASQKEALETQYF.

The chain joins TRBV25-1 to TRBJ2-1; a weak D match, TRBD1 (5 bases). The CDR3 covers 14 residues. V was clipped by 4 bases and J by 7 bases, with 14 bases between them. CDR1 and CDR2 (germline): MGHDK, SYGVNS. The CDR3 region is CASSAIRGRNEQFF. The CDR3, as DNA: TGTGCCAGCAGTGCCATAAGGGGCAGAAATGAGCAGTTCTTC.